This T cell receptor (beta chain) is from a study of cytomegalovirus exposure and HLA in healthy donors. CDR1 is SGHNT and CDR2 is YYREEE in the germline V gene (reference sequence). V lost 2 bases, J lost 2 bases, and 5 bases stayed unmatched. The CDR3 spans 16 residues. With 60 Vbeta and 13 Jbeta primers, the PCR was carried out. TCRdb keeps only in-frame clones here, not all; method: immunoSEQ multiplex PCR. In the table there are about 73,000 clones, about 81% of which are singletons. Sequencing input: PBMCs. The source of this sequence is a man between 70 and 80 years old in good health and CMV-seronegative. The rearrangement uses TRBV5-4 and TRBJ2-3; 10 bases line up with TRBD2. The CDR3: CASSLRLAGVTDTQYF. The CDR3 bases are TGTGCCAGCAGCTTACGACTAGCGGGCGTCACAGATACGCAGTATTTT.